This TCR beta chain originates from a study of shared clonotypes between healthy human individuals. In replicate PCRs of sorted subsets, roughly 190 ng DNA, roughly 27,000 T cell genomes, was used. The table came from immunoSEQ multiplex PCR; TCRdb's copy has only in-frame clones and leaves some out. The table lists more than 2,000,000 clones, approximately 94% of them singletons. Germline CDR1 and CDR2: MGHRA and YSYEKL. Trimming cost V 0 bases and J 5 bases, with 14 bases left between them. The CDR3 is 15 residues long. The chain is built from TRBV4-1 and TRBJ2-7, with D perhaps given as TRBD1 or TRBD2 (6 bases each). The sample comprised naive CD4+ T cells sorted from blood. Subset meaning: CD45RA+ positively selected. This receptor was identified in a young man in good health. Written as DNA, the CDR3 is TGCGCCAGCAGCCAAGAGGGTCCGGGGGCCCACGAGCAGTACTTC. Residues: CASSQEGPGAHEQYF.